This T cell receptor beta chain was sequenced in a study of regulatory T cells in long-lasting Graves disease (dated by TCRdb to the early 2020s). At the level of the whole study: To count as having persistent Graves' disease, a patient had to have received antithyroid drug treatment for over 5 years with TSH receptor autoantibodies remaining persistently positive. Persistent Graves' disease patients in the clinical cohort had taken antithyroid drugs for around 10 years on average. This study used TCR sequencing and RNA sequencing of peripheral blood to compare persistent Graves' disease patients against newly diagnosed Graves' disease patients. The study took place in China and was registered as a clinical trial. A total of around 35 samples underwent TCR sequencing: about 13 from persistent and about 20 from newly diagnosed Graves' disease patients. Results the study describes overall, beyond this receptor: Compared with newly diagnosed patients, persistent Graves' disease patients had lower TCR Shannon entropy and fewer highly expanded clones, which suggests clonal expansion. As a limitation, the authors acknowledged that the small sample size may reduce accuracy. Sequencing and analysis were limited to the TCR beta chain. A larger number of public clonotypes was shared among persistent patients (around 2,500) than among newly diagnosed patients (around 890). Because the primary lesion, thyroid tissue, could not be accessed, the study looked at peripheral blood alone.

The meaning of the sample's time point label: persistent/refractory GD, antithyroid drugs over 5 years with positive TRAb. RNA was extracted from PBMCs in TRIzol for both TCR sequencing and RNA sequencing. The diagnosis of Graves' disease followed American Thyroid Association guidelines. Recruitment of patients was carried out at an endocrinology department in Xi'an, China. Each patient gave about 8.1 milliliters of peripheral blood, collected in an EDTA anticoagulant tube. Ficoll Paque Plus density gradient separation was used to isolate PBMCs, and no further T cell sorting was done. An Agilent 2100 Bioanalyzer and agarose gel were used to check RNA quality, while a NanoDrop 2000 measured RNA concentration. This clonotype has a count of ten or more. Its antigen remains unidentified. No clone much larger than this one lies a single base away; base qualities are absent. The library was generated by multiplex PCR. Sequencing was performed on an Illumina HiSeq 4000. TCR beta libraries were built with iRepertoire HTBI primers and Arm-PCR amplification of CDR3 regions. Gel purification was performed on PCR products prior to sequencing. As for how the authors treated the data: A total of 62 TRBV and 14 TRBJ segments were identified across samples and were used for gene usage analysis of CDR3 amino acid clonotypes. COPE and FqMerger were used to merge filtered high-quality paired reads into contigs. Contigs were aligned with BLAST to IMGT TRBV, TRBD and TRBJ reference genes, and CDR3 was defined per IMGT. Any clonotype with a frequency above 0.1% was counted as a highly expanded clone. Shannon entropy was used to measure repertoire diversity, and the Gini coefficient was used to measure V-J evenness. A clonotype was considered public if more than one individual shared it. TCRdb ran its own pipeline on the public reads, namely fastp trimming at Q25 and MiXCR clone calling, and kept in-frame beta chains. Identical CDR3 proteins give one entry, which carries the most common genes and DNA. Clone size and V and J calls follow TCRdb, not the original study. This sample comprises under 450,000 distinct CDR3 sequences, roughly 25% of them detected only once. The ten largest clones represent roughly a quarter of the sample.

The source of this sequence is a woman in her thirties or forties with Graves disease. Donor details come from another sample of the same person, matched by shared clones. This material consisted of peripheral blood mononuclear cells (PBMCs), taken when the disease was refractory, from a patient treated with antithyroid drugs.

CDR3 sequence: CASSHDDRNEKLFF. The DNA sequence follows: TGTGCCAGCAGCCATGATGACAGAAATGAAAAACTGTTTTTT. The chain joins TRBV3-1 to TRBJ1-4; perhaps TRBD1 is the D gene, with 5 bases matching. V is shortened by 3 bases, J by 5 bases, and the region joining them spans 10 bases. The germline V gene (reference sequence) gives CDR1 as LGHDT and CDR2 as YNNKEL. Reading from cysteine to phenylalanine, the CDR3 counts 14 amino acids. Only the CDR3 part of the read is kept: 42 bases, read in frame from the first base.